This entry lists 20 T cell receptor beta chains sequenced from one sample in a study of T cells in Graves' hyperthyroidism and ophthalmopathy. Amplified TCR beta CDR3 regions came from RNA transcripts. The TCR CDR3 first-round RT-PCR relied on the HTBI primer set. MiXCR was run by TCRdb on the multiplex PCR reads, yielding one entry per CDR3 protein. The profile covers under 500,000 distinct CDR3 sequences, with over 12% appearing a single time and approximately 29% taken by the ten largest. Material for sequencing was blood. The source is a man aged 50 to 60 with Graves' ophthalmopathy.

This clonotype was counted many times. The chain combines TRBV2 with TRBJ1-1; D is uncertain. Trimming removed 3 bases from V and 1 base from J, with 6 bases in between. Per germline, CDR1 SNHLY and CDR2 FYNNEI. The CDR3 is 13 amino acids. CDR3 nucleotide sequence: TGTGCCAGCAGTGAGAGAGAGAACACTGAAGCTTTCTTT. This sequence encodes CASSERENTEAFF.

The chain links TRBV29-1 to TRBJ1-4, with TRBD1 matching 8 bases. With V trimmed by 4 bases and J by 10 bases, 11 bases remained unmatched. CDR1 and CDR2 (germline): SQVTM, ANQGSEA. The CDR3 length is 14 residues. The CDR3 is CSVADRALGGKLFF. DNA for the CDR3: TGCAGCGTTGCGGACAGGGCCTTAGGGGGAAAACTGTTTTTT.

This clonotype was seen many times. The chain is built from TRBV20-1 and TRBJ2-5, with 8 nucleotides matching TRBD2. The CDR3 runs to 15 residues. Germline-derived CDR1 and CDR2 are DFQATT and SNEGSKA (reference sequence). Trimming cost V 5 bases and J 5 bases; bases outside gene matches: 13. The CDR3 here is CSAPAPSAGVETQYF. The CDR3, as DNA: TGCAGTGCTCCCGCCCCCTCAGCGGGAGTGGAGACCCAGTACTTC.

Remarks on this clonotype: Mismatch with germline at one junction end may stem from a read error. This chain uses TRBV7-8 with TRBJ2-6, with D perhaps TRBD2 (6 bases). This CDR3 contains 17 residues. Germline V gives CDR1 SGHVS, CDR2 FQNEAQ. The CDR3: CASNLREFMAGANVLTF. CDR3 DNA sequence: TGTGCCAGCAACTTACGGGAGTTTATGGCTGGGGCCAACGTCCTGACTTTC.

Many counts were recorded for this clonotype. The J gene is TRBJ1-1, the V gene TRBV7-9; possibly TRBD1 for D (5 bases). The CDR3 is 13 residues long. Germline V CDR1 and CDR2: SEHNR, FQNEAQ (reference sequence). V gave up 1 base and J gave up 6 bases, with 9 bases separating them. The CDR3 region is CASSLVKGPEAFF. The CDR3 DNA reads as TGTGCCAGCAGCTTAGTAAAGGGACCTGAAGCTTTCTTT.

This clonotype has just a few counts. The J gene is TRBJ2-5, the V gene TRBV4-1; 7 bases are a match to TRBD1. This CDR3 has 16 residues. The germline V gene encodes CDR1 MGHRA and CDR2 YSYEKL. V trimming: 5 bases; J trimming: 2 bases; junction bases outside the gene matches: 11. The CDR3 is CASSLLQTGQQETQYF. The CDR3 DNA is TGCGCCAGCAGCTTACTCCAGACAGGGCAACAAGAGACCCAGTACTTC.

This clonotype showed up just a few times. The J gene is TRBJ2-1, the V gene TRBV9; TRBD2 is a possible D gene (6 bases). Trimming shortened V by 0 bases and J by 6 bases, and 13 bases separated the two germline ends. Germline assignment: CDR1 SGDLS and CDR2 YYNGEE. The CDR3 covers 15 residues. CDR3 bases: TGTGCCAGCAGCGTAGGAGGAGGGCACGGCAATGAGCAGTTCTTC. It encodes CASSVGGGHGNEQFF.

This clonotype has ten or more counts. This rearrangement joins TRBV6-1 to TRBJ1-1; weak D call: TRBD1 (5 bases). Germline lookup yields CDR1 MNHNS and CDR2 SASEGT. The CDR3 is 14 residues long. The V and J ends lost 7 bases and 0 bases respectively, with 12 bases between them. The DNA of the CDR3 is TGTGCCAGCATTGCCGGACATATGAACACTGAAGCTTTCTTT. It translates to CASIAGHMNTEAFF.

The CDR3 DNA follows: TGTGCCAGCCGGGACAGGGGTCGGTCACCCCTCCACTTT. Its translation: CASRDRGRSPLHF. V and J are TRBV19 and TRBJ1-6; 10 bases match TRBD1. The CDR3 is 13 residues long. Germline trimming cut 9 bases from V and 10 bases from J; bases unmatched to any gene: 6. Per the germline V gene, CDR1 is LNHDA and CDR2 is SQIVND (reference sequence).

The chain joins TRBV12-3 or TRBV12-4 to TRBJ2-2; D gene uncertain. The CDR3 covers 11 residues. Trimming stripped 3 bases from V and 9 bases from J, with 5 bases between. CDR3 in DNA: TGTGCCAGCAGTTTTGTCCGGGAGCTGTTTTTT. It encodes CASSFVRELFF.

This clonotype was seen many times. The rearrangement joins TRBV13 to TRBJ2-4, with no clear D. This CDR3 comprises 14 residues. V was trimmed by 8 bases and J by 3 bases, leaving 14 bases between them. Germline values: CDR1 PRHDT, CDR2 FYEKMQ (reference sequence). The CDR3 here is CASALRNFKNIQYF. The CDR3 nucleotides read TGTGCCAGCGCGCTCCGGAATTTCAAAAACATTCAGTACTTC. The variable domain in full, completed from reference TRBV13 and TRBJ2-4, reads AAGVIQSPRHLIKEKRETATLKCYPIPRHDTVYWYQQGPGQDPQFLISFYEKMQSDKGSIPDRFSAQQFSDYHSELNMSSLELGDSALYFCASALRNFKNIQYFGAGTRLSVL.

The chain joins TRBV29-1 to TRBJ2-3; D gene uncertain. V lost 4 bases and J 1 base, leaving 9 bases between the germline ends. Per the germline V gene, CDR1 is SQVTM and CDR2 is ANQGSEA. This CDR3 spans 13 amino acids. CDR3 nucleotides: TGCAGCGTTGTCAGCGCGGGCACAGATACGCAGTATTTT. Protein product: CSVVSAGTDTQYF.

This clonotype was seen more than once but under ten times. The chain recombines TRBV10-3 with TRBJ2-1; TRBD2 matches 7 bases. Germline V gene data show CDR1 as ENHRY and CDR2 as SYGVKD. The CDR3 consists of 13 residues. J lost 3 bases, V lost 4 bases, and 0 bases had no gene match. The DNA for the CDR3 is TGTGCCATCAGTGCGGGAGGCTACAATGAGCAGTTCTTC. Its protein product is CAISAGGYNEQFF.

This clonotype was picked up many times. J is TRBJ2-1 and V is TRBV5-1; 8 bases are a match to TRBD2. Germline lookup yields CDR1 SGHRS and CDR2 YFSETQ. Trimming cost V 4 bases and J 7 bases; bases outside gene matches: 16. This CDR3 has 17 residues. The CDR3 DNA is TGCGCCAGCAGCCCACTACTAGCGGCCATATCTGAGAATGAGCAGTTCTTC. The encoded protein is CASSPLLAAISENEQFF.

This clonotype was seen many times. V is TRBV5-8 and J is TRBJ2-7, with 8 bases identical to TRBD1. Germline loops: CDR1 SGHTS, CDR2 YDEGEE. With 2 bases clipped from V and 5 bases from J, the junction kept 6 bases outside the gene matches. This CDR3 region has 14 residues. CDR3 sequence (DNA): TGTGCCAGCAGCTTAAGGACAGGGCTTAACGAGCAGTACTTC. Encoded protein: CASSLRTGLNEQYF. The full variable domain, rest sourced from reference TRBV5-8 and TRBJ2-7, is EAGVTQSPTHLIKTRGQQATLRCSPISGHTSVYWYQQALGLGLQFLLWYDEGEERNRGNFPPRFSGRQFPNYSSELNVNALELEDSALYLCASSLRTGLNEQYFGPGTRLTVT.

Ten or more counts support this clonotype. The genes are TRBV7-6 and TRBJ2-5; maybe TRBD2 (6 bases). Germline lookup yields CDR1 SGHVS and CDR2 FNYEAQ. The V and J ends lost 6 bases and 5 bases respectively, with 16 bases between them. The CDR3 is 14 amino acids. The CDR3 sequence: CASRNQAGGETQYF. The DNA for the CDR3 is TGTGCCAGCAGAAACCAGGCAGGAGGGGAGACCCAGTACTTC. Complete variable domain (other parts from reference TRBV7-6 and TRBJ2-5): GAGVSQSPRYKVTKRGQDVALRCDPISGHVSLYWYRQALGQGPEFLTYFNYEAQQDKSGLPNDRFSAERPEGSISTLTIQRTEQRDSAMYRCASRNQAGGETQYFGPGTRLLVL.

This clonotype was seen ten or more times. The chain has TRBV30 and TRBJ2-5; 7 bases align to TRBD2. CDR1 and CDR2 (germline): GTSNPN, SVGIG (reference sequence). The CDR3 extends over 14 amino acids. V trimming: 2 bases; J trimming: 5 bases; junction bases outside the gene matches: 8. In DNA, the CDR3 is TGTGCCTGGAGTTCACTCGGGGGAGGGGAGACCCAGTACTTC. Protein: CAWSSLGGGETQYF.

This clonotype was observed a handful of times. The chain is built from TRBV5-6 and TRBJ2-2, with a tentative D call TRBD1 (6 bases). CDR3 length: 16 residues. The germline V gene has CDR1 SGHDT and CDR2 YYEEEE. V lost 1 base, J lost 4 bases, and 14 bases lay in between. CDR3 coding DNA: TGTGCCAGCAGCTTGCCCCTGGACAGAACCACCGGGGAGCTGTTTTTT. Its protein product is CASSLPLDRTTGELFF.

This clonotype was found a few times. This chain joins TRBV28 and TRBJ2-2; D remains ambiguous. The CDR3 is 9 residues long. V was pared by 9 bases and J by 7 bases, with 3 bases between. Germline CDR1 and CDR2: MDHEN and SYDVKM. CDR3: CASHGELFF. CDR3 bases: TGTGCCAGTCACGGGGAGCTGTTTTTT. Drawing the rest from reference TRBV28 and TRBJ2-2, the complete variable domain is DVKVTQSSRYLVKRTGEKVFLECVQDMDHENMFWYRQDPGLGLRLIYFSYDVKMKEKGDIPEGYSVSREKKERFSLILESASTNQTSMYLCASHGELFFGEGSRLTVL.

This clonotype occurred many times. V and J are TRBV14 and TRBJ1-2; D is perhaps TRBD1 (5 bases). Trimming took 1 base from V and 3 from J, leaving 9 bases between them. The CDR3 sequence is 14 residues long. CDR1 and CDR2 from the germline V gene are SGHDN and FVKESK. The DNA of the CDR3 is TGTGCCAGCAGCCAAGGGCAGGGACACTATGGCTACACCTTC. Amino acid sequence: CASSQGQGHYGYTF.